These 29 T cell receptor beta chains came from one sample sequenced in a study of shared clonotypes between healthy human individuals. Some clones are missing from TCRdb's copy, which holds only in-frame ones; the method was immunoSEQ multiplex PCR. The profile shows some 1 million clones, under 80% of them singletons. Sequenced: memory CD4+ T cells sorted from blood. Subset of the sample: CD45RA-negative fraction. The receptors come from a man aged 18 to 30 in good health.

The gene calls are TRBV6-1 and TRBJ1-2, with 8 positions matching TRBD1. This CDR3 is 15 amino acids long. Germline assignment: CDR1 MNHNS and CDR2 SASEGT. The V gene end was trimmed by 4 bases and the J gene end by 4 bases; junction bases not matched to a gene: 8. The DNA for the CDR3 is TGTGCCAGCAGTGCAGGGGGCAGGGACCCCTATGGCTACACCTTC. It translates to CASSAGGRDPYGYTF.

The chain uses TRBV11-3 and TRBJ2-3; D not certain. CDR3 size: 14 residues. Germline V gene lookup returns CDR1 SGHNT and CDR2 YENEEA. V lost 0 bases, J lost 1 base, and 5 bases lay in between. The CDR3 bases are TGTGCCAGCAGCTTAGACAAACGCACAGATACGCAGTATTTT. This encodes CASSLDKRTDTQYF. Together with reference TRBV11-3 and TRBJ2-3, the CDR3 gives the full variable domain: EAGVVQSPRYKIIEKKQPVAFWCNPISGHNTLYWYLQNLGQGPELLIRYENEEAVDDSQLPKDRFSAERLKGVDSTLKIQPAELGDSAVYLCASSLDKRTDTQYFGPGTRLTVL.

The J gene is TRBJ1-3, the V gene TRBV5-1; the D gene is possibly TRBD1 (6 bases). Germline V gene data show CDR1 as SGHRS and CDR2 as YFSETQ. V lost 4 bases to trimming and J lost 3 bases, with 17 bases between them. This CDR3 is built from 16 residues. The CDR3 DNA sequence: TGCGCCAGCAGCCAGACTACAGGGATGGGTGGAAACACCATATATTTT. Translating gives CASSQTTGMGGNTIYF.

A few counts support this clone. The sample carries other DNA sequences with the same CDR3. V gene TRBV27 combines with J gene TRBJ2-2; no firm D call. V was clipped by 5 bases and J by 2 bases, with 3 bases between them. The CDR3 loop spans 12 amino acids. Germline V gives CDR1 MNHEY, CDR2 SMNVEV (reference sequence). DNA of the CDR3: TGTGCCAGCAGTCTAAACACCGGGGAGCTGTTTTTT. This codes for CASSLNTGELFF.

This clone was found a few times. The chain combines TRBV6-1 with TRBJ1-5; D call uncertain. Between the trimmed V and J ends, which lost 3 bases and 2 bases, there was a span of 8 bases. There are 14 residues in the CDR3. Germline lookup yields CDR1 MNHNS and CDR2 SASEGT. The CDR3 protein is CASSEVWGNQPQHF. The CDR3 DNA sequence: TGTGCCAGCAGTGAGGTGTGGGGCAATCAGCCCCAGCATTTT.

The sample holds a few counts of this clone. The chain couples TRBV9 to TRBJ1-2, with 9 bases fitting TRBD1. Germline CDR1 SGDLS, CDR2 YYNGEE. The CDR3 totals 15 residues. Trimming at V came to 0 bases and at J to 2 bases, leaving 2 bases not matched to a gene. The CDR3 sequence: CASSVEGQGNYGYTF. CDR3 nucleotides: TGTGCCAGCAGCGTAGAGGGACAGGGAAACTATGGCTACACCTTC.

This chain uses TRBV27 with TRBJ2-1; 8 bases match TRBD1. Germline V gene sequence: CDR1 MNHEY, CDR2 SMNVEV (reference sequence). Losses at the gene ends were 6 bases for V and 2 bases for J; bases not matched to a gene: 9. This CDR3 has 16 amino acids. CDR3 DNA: TGTGCCAGCAGCCCGACAGGGGACAACCCCTACAATGAGCAGTTCTTC. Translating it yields CASSPTGDNPYNEQFF.

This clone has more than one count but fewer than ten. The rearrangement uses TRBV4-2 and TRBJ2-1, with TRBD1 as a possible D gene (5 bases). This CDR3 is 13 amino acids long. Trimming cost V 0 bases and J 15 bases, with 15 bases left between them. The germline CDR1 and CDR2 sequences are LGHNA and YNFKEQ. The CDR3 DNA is TGTGCCAGCAGCCAAGATCAGGGCTTGGTTTCGTTCTTC. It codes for CASSQDQGLVSFF.

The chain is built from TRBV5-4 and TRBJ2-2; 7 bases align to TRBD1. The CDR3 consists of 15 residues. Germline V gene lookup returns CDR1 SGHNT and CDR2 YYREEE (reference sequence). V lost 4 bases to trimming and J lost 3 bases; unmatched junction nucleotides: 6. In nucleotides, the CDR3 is TGTGCCAGCAGCCGATCGACAGGGTACACCGGGGAGCTGTTTTTT. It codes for CASSRSTGYTGELFF.

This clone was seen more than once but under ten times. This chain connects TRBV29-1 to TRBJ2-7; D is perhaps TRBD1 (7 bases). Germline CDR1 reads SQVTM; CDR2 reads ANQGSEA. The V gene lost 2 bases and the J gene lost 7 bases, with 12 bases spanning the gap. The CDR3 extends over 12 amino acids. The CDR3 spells CSVESQGGEQYF. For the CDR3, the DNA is TGCAGCGTTGAAAGCCAGGGGGGTGAGCAGTACTTC.

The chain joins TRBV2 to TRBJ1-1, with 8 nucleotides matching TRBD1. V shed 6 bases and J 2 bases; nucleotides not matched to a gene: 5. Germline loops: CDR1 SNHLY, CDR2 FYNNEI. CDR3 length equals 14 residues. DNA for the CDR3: TGTGCCAGCAGCCCGGGGACAGGTAACACTGAAGCTTTCTTT. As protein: CASSPGTGNTEAFF.

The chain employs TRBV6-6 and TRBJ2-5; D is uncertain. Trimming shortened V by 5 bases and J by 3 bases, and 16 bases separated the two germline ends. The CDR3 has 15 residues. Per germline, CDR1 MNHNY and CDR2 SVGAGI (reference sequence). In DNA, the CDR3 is TGTGCCAGCAGTATACCTAGTTTTGGAAAAGAGACCCAGTACTTC. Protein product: CASSIPSFGKETQYF.

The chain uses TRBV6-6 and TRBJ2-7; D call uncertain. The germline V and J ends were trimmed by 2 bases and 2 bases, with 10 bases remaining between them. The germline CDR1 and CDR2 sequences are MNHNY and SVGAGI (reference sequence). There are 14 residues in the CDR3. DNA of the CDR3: TGTGCCAGCAGTTACGCGGAGCCCCCCTACGAGCAGTACTTC. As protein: CASSYAEPPYEQYF.

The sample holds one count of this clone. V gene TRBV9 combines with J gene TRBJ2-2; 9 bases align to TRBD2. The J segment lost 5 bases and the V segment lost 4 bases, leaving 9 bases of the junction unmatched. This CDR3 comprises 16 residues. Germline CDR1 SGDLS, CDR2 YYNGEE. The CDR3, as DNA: TGTGCCAGCAGCCCTCAAGCGGGAGGAGGAACCGGGGAGCTGTTTTTT. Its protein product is CASSPQAGGGTGELFF.

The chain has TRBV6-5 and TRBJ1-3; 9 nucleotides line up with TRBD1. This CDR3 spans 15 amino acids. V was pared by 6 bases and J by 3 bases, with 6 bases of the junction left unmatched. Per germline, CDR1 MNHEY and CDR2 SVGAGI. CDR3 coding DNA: TGTGCCAGCAGCCTACAGGGGGCGAGTGGAAACACCATATATTTT. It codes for CASSLQGASGNTIYF.

CDR3 residues: CASSPGLPDTQYF. DNA for the CDR3: TGTGCCAGCAGCCCTGGACTGCCAGATACGCAGTATTTT. V is TRBV7-9 and J is TRBJ2-3; perhaps TRBD2 as D (5 bases). This CDR3 contains 13 residues. The V end lost 5 bases, the J end lost 4 bases, and 10 bases lay between the germline ends. Germline CDR1 and CDR2: SEHNR and FQNEAQ (reference sequence).

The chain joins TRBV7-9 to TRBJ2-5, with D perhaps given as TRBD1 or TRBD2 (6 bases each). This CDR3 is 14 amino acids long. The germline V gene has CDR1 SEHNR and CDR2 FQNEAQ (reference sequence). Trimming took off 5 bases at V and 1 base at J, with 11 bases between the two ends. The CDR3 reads CASSRLGGQETQYF. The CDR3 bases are TGTGCCAGCAGCCGACTAGGGGGCCAAGAGACCCAGTACTTC.

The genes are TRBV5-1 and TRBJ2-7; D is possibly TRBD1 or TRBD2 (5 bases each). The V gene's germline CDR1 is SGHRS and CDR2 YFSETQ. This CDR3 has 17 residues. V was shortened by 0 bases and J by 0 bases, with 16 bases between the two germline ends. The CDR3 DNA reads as TGCGCCAGCAGCTTGGGTCCCGGGACCGGGAACTCCTACGAGCAGTACTTC. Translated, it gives CASSLGPGTGNSYEQYF.

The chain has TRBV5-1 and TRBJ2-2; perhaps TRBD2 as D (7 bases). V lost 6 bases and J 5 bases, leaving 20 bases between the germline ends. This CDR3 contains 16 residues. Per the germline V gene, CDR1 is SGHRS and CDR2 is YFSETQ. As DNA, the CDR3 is TGCGCCAGCAAGGGAGGGGATTCCAGGGGAACCGGGGAGCTGTTTTTT. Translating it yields CASKGGDSRGTGELFF.

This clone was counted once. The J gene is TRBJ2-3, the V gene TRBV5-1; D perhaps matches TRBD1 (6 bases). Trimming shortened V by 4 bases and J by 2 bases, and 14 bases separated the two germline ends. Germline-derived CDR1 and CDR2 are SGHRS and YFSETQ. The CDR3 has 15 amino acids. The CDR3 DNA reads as TGCGCCAGCAGCCAATACGACAGGAACACAGATACGCAGTATTTT. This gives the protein CASSQYDRNTDTQYF.

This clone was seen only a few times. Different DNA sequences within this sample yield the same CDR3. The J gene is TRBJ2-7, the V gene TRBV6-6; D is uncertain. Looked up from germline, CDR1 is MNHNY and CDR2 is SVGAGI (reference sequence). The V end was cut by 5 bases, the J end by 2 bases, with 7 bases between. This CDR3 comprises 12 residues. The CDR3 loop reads CASSPLTYEQYF. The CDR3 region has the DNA TGTGCCAGCAGTCCCTTGACCTACGAGCAGTACTTC.

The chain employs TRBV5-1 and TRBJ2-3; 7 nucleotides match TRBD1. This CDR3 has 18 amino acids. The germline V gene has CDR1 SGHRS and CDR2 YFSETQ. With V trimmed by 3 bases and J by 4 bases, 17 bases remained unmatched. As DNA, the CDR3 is TGCGCCAGCAGCTCCGGTTGGACAGGAGCGACTGGGCCAGATACGCAGTATTTT. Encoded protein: CASSSGWTGATGPDTQYF. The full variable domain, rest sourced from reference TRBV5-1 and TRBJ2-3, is KAGVTQTPRYLIKTRGQQVTLSCSPISGHRSVSWYQQTPGQGLQFLFEYFSETQRNKGNFPGRFSGRQFSNSRSEMNVSTLELGDSALYLCASSSGWTGATGPDTQYFGPGTRLTVL.

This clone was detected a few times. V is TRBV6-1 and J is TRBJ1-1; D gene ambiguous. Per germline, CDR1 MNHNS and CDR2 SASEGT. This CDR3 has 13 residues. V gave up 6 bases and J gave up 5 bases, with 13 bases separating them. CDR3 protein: CASRSIVTTEAFF. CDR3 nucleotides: TGTGCCAGCAGGTCCATAGTAACGACTGAAGCTTTCTTT.

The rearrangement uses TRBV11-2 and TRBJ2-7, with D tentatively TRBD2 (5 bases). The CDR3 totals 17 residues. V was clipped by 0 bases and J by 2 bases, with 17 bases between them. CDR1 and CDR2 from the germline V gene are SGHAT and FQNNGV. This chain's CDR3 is CASSLDMGRTYPYEQYF. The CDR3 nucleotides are TGTGCCAGCAGCTTAGATATGGGCAGGACTTACCCCTACGAGCAGTACTTC.

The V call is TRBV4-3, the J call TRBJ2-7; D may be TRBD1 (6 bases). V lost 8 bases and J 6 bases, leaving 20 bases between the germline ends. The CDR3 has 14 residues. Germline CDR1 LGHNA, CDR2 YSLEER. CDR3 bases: TGCGCCAGCTCCCAAGGTACAGGGCACGGCGAGCAGTACTTC. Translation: CASSQGTGHGEQYF.

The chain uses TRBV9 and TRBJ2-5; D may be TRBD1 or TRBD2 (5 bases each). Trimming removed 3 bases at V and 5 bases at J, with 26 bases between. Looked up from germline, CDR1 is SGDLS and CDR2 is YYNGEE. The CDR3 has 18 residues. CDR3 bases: TGTGCCAGCAGCGCCCGGGACGCCTTTATTTTTGGACCGGAGACCCAGTACTTC. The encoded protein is CASSARDAFIFGPETQYF.

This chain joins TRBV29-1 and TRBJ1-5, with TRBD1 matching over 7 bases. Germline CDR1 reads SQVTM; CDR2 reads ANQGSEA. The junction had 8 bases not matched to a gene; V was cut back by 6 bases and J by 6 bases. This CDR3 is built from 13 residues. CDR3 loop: CSVLTGFGQPQHF. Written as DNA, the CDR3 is TGCAGCGTCCTGACAGGGTTCGGTCAGCCCCAGCATTTT.

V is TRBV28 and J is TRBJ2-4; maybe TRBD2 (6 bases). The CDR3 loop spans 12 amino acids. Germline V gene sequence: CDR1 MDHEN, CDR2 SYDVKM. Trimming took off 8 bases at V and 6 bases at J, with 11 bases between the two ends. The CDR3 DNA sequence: TGTGCCAGCTACGCGGGGTCAAACATTCAGTACTTC. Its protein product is CASYAGSNIQYF.

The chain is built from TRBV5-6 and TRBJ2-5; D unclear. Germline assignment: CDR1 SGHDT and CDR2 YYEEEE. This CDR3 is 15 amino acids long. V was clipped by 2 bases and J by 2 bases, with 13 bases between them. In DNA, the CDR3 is TGTGCCAGCAGCTTAGGCCGTCTCCTTCAAGAGACCCAGTACTTC. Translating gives CASSLGRLLQETQYF. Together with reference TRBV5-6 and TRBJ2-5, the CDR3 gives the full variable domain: DAGVTQSPTHLIKTRGQQVTLRCSPKSGHDTVSWYQQALGQGPQFIFQYYEEEERQRGNFPDRFSGHQFPNYSSELNVNALLLGDSALYLCASSLGRLLQETQYFGPGTRLLVL.